This T cell receptor beta chain was sequenced during a study of blood T cell repertoires in COVID-19. Looking at the study overall: Sample material is recorded as cDNA or gDNA derived from T cells, B-cell-depleted T cells, or PBMCs.

Here immunoSEQ multiplex PCR was the method, and the copy in TCRdb shows in-frame clones only, minus some. The profile shows 54,000 or so clones, about 90% of them singletons. V was clipped by 3 bases and J by 9 bases, with 10 bases between them. The CDR3 consists of 12 residues. This sequence joins TRBV12-3 or TRBV12-4 and TRBJ2-3, with D perhaps matching TRBD1 (6 bases). The sample consisted of peripheral blood. The clonotype originates from a human donor in a cohort sampled during active COVID-19. CDR3 protein: CASSLGHRTQYF. In nucleotides, the CDR3 is TGTGCCAGCAGTTTGGGACATCGAACGCAGTATTTT.